This TCR beta chain is drawn from a study of patients and donors after allogeneic stem cell transplantation. Germline assignment: CDR1 MNHNS and CDR2 SASEGT. The CDR3 is 16 residues long. The junction had 8 bases not matched to a gene; V was cut back by 6 bases and J by 5 bases. This clonotype was seen at least ten times. MiXCR, run by TCRdb on the RT-PCR reads, gives a single entry per CDR3 protein. Here the sample spans about 410,000 distinct CDR3 sequences, roughly 17% being singletons. The chain links TRBV6-1 to TRBJ2-1; the match to TRBD1 covers 12 bases. The source material was blood, either unsorted or a sorted T cell fraction (not recorded which). The sequence came from a human donor who was either an allogeneic HSCT recipient or a stem cell or donor lymphocyte infusion donor (not recorded which). It is not recorded whose cells these are; they may come from a transplant donor. CDR3 DNA: TGTGCCAGCAGGCAGGCGGGACAGGGGGCGGACAATGAGCAGTTCTTC. It encodes CASRQAGQGADNEQFF.